This T cell receptor beta chain was sequenced in a study of OX40 agonist ivuxolimab in advanced cancers. Study as a whole: With a range of roughly 20 to 80, age averaged roughly 60 years, and nearly 85% were male.

Here immunoSEQ multiplex PCR was the method, and the copy in TCRdb shows in-frame clones only, minus some. The table lists roughly 79,000 clones, over 80% of them singletons. This CDR3 is 15 amino acids long. V was cut by 0 bases and J by 7 bases, with 15 bases left in between. Germline CDR1 and CDR2: PRHDT and FYEKMQ (reference sequence). The sequence came from an adult with an advanced solid tumor such as melanoma, head and neck, liver or kidney cancer. The rearrangement uses TRBV13 and TRBJ1-2; no firm D call. This sample comprised CD4+ or CD8+ T cells sorted from blood, obtained in a trial of the OX40 agonist ivuxolimab. The CDR3 DNA sequence: TGTGCCAGCAGCTTAGGCCTCTCGGCAGCTGGTGGCTACACCTTC. Its protein product is CASSLGLSAAGGYTF. Filled out from reference TRBV13 and TRBJ1-2, the complete variable domain reads AAGVIQSPRHLIKEKRETATLKCYPIPRHDTVYWYQQGPGQDPQFLISFYEKMQSDKGSIPDRFSAQQFSDYHSELNMSSLELGDSALYFCASSLGLSAAGGYTFGSGTRLTVV.